This T cell receptor beta chain was sequenced during a study of OX40 agonist ivuxolimab in advanced cancers. Regarding the study in general: Ivuxolimab, which targeted the costimulatory receptor OX40 (CD134), was an agonistic, fully human IgG2 monoclonal antibody. Intravenous ivuxolimab was administered to patients every 2 weeks at six dose levels: 0.01, 0.1, 0.3, 1.5, 3 and 10 mg/kg. Of the roughly 52 patients in dose escalation, about 20 had hepatocellular carcinoma, some 15 had melanoma, 9 had renal cell carcinoma and 9 had head and neck cancer. A male proportion of about 79% and a mean age of approximately 61 years, ranging from roughly 23 to 79, were recorded for the dose-escalation cohort. Prior anti-PD-1, anti-PD-L1 or anti-CTLA-4 therapy was permitted, and 40% to 50% of dose-escalation patients had received checkpoint inhibitors. Partial responses occurred in three dose-escalation patients: two with cutaneous melanoma and one with hepatocellular carcinoma. Peripheral TCRbeta sequencing aimed to test whether ivuxolimab altered TCR sequence diversity and caused clonal T-cell expansion. The monotherapy dose-escalation portion (N of about 52 patients) of the phase I ivuxolimab trial is reported in the paper. The research as a whole found: On average, CD8+ T cells showed more expanded clones than CD4+ T cells after ivuxolimab. Low levels of normalized T-cell clonal expansion were also shown by some nonresponding patients. Which antigens the clonally expanded peripheral T cells were specific for was not determined. At doses of 0.1 to 3.0 mg/kg, clonal expansion of both CD4+ and CD8+ T cells in blood was seen between baseline and week 6. Partial responders in the 0.1-3.0 mg/kg groups had among the lowest normalized peripheral clonal expansion, especially among CD8+ T cells.

For sequencing of the TCRbeta CDR3 region, genomic DNA was extracted from the sorted cells. The immunoSEQ Assay was used for sequencing of TCRbeta CDR3 regions. In its TCRdb copy, this immuneACCESS table keeps in-frame sequences only and misses some clones. Where compared with another copy, unresolved V genes explain less than half of these, and the others have no known cause. In all, the sample holds 55,000 to 70,000 clones, and less than 90% of those were seen once. The ten top clones hold under 6% of the sample. To note about this clone: The antigen it recognizes is unknown. The record has no base qualities; no much larger clone is one base away.

The germline V gene encodes CDR1 SGHTA and CDR2 FQGNSA. V is pared back by 6 bases and J by 7 bases, with 15 bases lying between the germline termini. From its cysteine to its phenylalanine, the CDR3 spans 13 amino acids. The DNA shown is the 39-base CDR3, in frame from base 1. Patients with a history of autoimmune disease or receiving systemic immunosuppression were excluded from the trial. Peripheral blood for TCR sequencing was drawn from every dose cohort at baseline, at cycle 4 day 1 and at cycle 7 day 1. The samples were taken from a phase I, first-in-human, multicenter, open-label dose-escalation trial of ivuxolimab. Adults with locally advanced or metastatic melanoma, renal cell, hepatocellular, or head and neck squamous cell carcinoma were enrolled in the trial. Before TCR sequencing, CD4+ T cells and CD8+ T cells from peripheral blood were sorted into separate populations.

This receptor was obtained from an adult with an advanced solid tumor such as melanoma, head and neck, liver or kidney cancer. Sequences were derived from CD4+ or CD8+ T cells sorted from blood, sampled in a trial of the OX40 agonist ivuxolimab. In this chain, TRBV7-2 is recombined with TRBJ1-2, with TRBD1 perhaps the D gene, on 6 matching bases. The CDR3 is CASSPDRQFGYTF. The DNA reads TGTGCCAGCAGTCCCGACAGGCAATTTGGCTACACCTTC.